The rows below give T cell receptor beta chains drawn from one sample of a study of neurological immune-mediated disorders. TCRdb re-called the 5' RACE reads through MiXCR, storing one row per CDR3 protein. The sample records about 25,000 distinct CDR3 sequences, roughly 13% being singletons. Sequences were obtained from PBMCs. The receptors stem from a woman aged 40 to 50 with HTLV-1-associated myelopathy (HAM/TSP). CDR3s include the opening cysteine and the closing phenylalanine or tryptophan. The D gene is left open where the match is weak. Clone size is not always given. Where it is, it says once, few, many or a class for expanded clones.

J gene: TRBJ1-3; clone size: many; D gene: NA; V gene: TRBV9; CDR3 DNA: TGTGCCAGCAGCGTCACCGGGACTCCTAGCTCTGGAAACACCATATATTTT; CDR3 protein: CASSVTGTPSSGNTIYF
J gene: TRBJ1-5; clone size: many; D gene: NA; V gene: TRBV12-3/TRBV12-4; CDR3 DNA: TGTGCCAGCAGCCCGATCAATAGCAATCAGCCCCAGCATTTT; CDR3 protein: CASSPINSNQPQHF
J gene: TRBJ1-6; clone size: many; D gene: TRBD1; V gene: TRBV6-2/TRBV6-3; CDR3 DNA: TGTGCCAGCAGTTACCCGACGGACAGGGCGAGCTCCTATAATTCACCCCTCCACTTT; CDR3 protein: CASSYPTDRASSYNSPLHF
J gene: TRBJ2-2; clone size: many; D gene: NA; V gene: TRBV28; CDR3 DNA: TGTGCCAGCAGTTTTAAGTCTTGGGGAGACACCGGGGAGCTGTTTTTT; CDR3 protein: CASSFKSWGDTGELFF
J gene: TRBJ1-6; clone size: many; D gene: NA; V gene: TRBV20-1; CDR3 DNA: TGCAGTGCTAGCCCCTCCCCTGGGGGCGAGAATTCACCCCTCCACTTT; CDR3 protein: CSASPSPGGENSPLHF
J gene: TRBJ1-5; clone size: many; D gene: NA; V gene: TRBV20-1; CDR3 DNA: TGCAGTGCTAGAGCCCGAGACAGGCCGGAGCCCCAGCATTTT; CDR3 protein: CSARARDRPEPQHF
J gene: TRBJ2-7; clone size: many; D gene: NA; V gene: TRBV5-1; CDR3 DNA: TGCGCCAGCAGCTGGTCGGGGGGCGGCGAGCAGTACTTC; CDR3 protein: CASSWSGGGEQYF
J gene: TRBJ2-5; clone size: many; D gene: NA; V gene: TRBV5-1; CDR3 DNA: TGCGCCAGCAGCTTGGACGAGACCCAGTACTTC; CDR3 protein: CASSLDETQYF
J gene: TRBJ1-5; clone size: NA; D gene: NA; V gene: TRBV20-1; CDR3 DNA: TGCAGTGCTAGAGATCCCTGGGCTAAGCATTTT; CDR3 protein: CSARDPWAKHF
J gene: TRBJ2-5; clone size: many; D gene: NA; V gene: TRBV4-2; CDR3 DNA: TGTGCCAGCAGCCAAGGAGACGGGGAAAGGGAGACCCAGTACTTC; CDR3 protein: CASSQGDGERETQYF
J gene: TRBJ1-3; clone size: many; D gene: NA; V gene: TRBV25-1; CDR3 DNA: TGTGCCAGCAGTGACCAGGGAAACACCATATATTTT; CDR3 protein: CASSDQGNTIYF
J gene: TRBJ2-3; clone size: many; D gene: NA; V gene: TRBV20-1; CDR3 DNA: TGCAGTGCTAGAGCTGGTCGGGGCCGCGGGGATACGCAGTATTTT; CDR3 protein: CSARAGRGRGDTQYF
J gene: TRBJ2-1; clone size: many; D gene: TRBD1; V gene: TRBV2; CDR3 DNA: TGTGCCAGCAGTGGCCGACAGGGGAACAATGAGCAGTTCTTC; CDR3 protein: CASSGRQGNNEQFF
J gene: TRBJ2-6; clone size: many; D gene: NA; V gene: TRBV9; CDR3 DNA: TGTGCCAGCAGCCCCAGAGACTCTGGGGCCAACGTCCTGACTTTC; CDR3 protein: CASSPRDSGANVLTF
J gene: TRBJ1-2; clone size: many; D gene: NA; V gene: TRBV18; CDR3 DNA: TGTGCCAGCTCACCCCCAGGGGATTATGGCTACACCTTC; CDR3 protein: CASSPPGDYGYTF